The T cell receptor beta chain under discussion was sequenced for a study of cytomegalovirus exposure and HLA in healthy donors. Study-level findings and limits: Among TCR sequences, most were rare, though some public TCRs appeared in many donors. A missense variant in DCLRE1C was later tied to TCR beta V- and J-gene trimming.

CDR3 length: 14 amino acids. V was cut by 6 bases and J by 8 bases, with 19 bases left in between. Germline V gene sequence: CDR1 LNHNV, CDR2 YYDKDF (reference sequence). Primers included in the PCR were 60 Vbeta and 13 Jbeta primers. Only in-frame clones appear in the TCRdb table, and some are missing; sequencing was by immunoSEQ multiplex PCR. Seen in this sample are around 31,000 clones; the ten most common clones hold 0.71%. Regarding this clone: Its cognate antigen is unknown.

The TCR originated in a young man in good health and CMV-seronegative. The sequencing input was PBMCs. The rearrangement uses TRBV15 and TRBJ1-2; the D gene is possibly TRBD1 (5 bases). The CDR3 reads CATSLEGTSRGYTF. The CDR3 region has the DNA TGTGCCACCAGTTTAGAAGGGACTTCAAGGGGCTACACCTTC.